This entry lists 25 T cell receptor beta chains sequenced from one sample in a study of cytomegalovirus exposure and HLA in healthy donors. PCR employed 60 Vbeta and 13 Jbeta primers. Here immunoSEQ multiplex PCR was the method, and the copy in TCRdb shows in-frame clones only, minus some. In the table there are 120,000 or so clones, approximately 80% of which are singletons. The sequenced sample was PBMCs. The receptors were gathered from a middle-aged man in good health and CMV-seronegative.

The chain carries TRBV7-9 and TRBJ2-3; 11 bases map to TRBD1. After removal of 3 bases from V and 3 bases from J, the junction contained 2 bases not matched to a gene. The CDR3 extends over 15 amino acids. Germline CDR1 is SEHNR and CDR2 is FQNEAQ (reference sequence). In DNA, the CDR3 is TGTGCCAGCAGCTTCGGGACAGGGGGAACAGATACGCAGTATTTT. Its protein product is CASSFGTGGTDTQYF.

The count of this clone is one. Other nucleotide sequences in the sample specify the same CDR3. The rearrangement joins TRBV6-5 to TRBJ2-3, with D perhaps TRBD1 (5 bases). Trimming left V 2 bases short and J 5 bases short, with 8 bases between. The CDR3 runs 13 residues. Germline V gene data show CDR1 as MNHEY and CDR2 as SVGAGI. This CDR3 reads CASSYLRGDTQYF. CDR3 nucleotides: TGTGCCAGCAGTTACCTTAGGGGAGATACGCAGTATTTT.

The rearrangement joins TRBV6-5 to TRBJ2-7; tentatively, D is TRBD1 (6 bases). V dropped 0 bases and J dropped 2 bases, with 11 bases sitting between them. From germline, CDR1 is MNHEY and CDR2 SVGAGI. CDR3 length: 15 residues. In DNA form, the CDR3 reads TGTGCCAGCAGTTACTCGGGGGCCACGCCCTACGAGCAGTACTTC. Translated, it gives CASSYSGATPYEQYF.

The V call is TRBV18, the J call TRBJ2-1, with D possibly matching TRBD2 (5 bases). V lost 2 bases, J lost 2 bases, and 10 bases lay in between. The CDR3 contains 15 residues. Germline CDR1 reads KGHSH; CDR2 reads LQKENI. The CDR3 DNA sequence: TGTGCCAGCTCACCAATCCGGGAAGCCTACAATGAGCAGTTCTTC. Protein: CASSPIREAYNEQFF.

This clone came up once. The CDR3: CASSRTVRTYEQYF. DNA for the CDR3: TGTGCCAGCAGTCGGACAGTGAGGACCTACGAGCAGTACTTC. The chain joins TRBV7-2 to TRBJ2-7, with D perhaps TRBD1 (6 bases). This CDR3 is built from 14 residues. The V end lost 6 bases, the J end lost 2 bases, and 14 bases lay between the germline ends. Per germline, CDR1 SGHTA and CDR2 FQGNSA.

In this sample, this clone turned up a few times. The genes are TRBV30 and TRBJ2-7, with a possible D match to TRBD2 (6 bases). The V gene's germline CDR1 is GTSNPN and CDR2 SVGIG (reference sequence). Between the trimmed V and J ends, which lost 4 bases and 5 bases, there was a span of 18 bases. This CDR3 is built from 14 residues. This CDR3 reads CAWTKAGRVDEQYF. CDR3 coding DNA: TGTGCCTGGACCAAGGCGGGAAGAGTCGACGAGCAGTACTTC.

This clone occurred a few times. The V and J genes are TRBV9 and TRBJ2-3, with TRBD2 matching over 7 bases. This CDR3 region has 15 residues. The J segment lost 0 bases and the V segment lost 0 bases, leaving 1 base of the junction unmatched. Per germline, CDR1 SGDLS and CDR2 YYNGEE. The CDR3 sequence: CASSVGAGSTDTQYF. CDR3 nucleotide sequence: TGTGCCAGCAGCGTAGGAGCGGGGAGCACAGATACGCAGTATTTT.

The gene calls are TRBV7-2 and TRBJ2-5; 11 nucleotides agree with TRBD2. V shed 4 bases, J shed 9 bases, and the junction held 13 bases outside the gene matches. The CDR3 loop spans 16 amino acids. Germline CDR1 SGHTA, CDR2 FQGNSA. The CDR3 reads CASSSLVAGGPRAQYF. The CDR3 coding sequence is TGTGCCAGCAGCTCCCTAGTAGCGGGGGGGCCCAGGGCCCAGTACTTC.

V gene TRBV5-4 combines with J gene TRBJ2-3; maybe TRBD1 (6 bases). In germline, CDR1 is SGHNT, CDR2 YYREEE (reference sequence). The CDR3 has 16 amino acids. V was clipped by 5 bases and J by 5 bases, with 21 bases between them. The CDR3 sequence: CASSPGAGQQGDTQYF. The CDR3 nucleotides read TGTGCCAGCAGTCCCGGGGCGGGCCAACAGGGAGATACGCAGTATTTT.

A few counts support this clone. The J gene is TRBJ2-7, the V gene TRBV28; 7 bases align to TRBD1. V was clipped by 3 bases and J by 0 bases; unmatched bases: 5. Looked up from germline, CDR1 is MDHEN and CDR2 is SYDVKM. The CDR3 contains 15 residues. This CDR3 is CASSFRGTASYEQYF. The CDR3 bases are TGTGCCAGCAGTTTCAGGGGGACAGCCTCCTACGAGCAGTACTTC.

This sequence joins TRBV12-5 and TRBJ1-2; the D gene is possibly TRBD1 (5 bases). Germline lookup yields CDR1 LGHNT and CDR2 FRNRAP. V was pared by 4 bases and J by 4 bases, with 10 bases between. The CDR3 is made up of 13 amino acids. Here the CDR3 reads CASGSPDSYGYTF. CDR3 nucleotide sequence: TGTGCTAGTGGTTCCCCCGACAGCTATGGCTACACCTTC.

The CDR3, as DNA: TGTGCCAGCAGTTACTCGACAGGGAGCTCCTACGAGCAGTACTTC. Amino acids: CASSYSTGSSYEQYF. The chain carries TRBV6-5 and TRBJ2-7; 7 positions match TRBD1. This CDR3 has 15 residues. The junction had 2 bases not matched to a gene; V was cut back by 0 bases and J by 0 bases. The germline V gene encodes CDR1 MNHEY and CDR2 SVGAGI.

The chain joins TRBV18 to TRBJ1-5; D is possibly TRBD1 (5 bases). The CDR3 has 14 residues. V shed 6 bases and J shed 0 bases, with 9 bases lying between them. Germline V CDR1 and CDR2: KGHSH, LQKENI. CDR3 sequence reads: CASSDSYSNQPQHF. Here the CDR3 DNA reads TGTGCCAGCTCCGACAGTTATAGCAATCAGCCCCAGCATTTT.

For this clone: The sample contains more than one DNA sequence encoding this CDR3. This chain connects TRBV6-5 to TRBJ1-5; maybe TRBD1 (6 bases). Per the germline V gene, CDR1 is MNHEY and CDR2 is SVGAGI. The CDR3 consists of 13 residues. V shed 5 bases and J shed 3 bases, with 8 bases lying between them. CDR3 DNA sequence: TGTGCCAGCAGTCGGGACACCAATCAGCCCCAGCATTTT. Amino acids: CASSRDTNQPQHF.

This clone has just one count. Written as DNA, the CDR3 is TGTGCCAGTAGTATAGACATTAACACTGAAGCTTTCTTT. Protein product: CASSIDINTEAFF. The rearrangement joins TRBV19 to TRBJ1-1, with D unclear. Trimming removed 0 bases from V and 2 bases from J, with 4 bases in between. This CDR3 comprises 13 residues. CDR1 LNHDA and CDR2 SQIVND come from the germline V gene (reference sequence).

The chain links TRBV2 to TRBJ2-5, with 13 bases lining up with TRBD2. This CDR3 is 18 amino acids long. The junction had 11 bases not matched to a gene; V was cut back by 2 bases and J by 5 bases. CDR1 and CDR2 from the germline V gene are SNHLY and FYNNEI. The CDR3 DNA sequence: TGTGCCAGCAGTGAATCGGGCTCTGGGACTAGCGGGGTGGAGACCCAGTACTTC. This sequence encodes CASSESGSGTSGVETQYF.

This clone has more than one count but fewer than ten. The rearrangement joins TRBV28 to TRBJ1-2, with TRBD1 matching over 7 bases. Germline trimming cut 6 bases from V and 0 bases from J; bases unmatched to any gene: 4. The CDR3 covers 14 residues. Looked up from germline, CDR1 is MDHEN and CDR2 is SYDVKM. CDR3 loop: CASRLTGTNYGYTF. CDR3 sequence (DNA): TGTGCCAGCAGACTGACAGGGACTAACTATGGCTACACCTTC.

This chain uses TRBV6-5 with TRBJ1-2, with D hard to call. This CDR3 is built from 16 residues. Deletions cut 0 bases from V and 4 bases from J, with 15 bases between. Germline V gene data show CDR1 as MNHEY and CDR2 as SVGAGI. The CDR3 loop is CASSYSIVGESYGYTF. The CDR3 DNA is TGTGCCAGCAGTTACTCGATTGTGGGCGAGAGCTATGGCTACACCTTC.

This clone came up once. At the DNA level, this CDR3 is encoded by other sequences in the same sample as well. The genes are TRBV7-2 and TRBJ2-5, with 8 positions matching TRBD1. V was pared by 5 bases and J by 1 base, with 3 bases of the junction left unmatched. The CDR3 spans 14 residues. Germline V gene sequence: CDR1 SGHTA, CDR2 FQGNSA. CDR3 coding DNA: TGTGCCAGCAGCCCGGGACAGGCCCAAGAGACCCAGTACTTC. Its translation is CASSPGQAQETQYF. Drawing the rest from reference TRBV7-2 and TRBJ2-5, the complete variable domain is GAGVSQSPSNKVTEKGKDVELRCDPISGHTALYWYRQSLGQGLEFLIYFQGNSAPDKSGLPSDRFSAERTGGSVSTLTIQRTQQEDSAVYLCASSPGQAQETQYFGPGTRLLVL.

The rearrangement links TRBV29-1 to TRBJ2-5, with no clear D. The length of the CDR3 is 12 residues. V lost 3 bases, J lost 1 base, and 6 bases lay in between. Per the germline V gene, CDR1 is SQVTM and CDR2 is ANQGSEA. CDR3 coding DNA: TGCAGCGTTGAGGGCCTCCAAGAGACCCAGTACTTC. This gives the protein CSVEGLQETQYF.

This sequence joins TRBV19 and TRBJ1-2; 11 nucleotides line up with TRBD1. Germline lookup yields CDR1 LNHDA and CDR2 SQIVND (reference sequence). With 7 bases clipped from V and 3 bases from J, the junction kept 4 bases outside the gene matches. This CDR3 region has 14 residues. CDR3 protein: CASKGQGVDYGYTF. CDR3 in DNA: TGTGCCAGTAAGGGACAGGGGGTTGACTATGGCTACACCTTC.

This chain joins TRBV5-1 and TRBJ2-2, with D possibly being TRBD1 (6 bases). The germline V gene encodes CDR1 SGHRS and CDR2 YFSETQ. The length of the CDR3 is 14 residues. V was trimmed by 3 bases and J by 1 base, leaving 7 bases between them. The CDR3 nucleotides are TGCGCCAGCAGCTGGGGACAGAACACCGGGGAGCTGTTTTTT. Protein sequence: CASSWGQNTGELFF.

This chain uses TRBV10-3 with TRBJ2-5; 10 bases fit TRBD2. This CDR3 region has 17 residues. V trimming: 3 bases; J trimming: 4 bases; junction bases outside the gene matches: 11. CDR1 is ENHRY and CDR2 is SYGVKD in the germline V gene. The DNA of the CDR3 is TGTGCCATCAGTGATATCCCAGTAGCGGGGGGTCGAGAGACCCAGTACTTC. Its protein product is CAISDIPVAGGRETQYF.

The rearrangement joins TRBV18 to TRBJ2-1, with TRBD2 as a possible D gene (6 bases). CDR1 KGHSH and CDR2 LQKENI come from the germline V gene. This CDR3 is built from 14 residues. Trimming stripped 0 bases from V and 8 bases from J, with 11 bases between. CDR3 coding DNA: TGTGCCAGCTCACCACCAAGTTGGGGGGATGAGCAGTTCTTC. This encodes CASSPPSWGDEQFF.

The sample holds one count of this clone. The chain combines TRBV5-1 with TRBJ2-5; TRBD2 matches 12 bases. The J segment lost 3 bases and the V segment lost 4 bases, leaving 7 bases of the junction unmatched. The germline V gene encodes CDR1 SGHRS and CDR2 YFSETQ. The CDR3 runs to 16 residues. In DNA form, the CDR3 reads TGCGCCAGCAGCCCCGGACTAGCGGGACATGAAGAGACCCAGTACTTC. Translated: CASSPGLAGHEETQYF.